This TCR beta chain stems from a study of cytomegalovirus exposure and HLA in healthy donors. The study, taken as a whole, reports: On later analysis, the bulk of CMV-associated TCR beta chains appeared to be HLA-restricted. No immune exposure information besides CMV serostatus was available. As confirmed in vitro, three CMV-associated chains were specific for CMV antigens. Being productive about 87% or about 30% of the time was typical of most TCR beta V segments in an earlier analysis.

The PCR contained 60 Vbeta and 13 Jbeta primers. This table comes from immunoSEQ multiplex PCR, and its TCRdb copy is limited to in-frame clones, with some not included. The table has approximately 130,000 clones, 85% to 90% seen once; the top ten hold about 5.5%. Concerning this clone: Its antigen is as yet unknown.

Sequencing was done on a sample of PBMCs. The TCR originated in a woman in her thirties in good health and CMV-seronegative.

CDR3 sequence: CASSVGQSFYEQYF. CDR3 nucleotides: TGTGCCAGCAGCGTAGGACAGTCTTTCTACGAGCAGTACTTC. V and J are TRBV7-6 and TRBJ2-7; TRBD1 might be the D (6 bases). Germline loops: CDR1 SGHVS, CDR2 FNYEAQ. Between the trimmed V and J ends, which lost 5 bases and 3 bases, there was a span of 14 bases. CDR3 size: 14 residues. The full variable domain, completed using reference TRBV7-6 and TRBJ2-7, is GAGVSQSPRYKVTKRGQDVALRCDPISGHVSLYWYRQALGQGPEFLTYFNYEAQQDKSGLPNDRFSAERPEGSISTLTIQRTEQRDSAMYRCASSVGQSFYEQYFGPGTRLTVT.